A single sample gave rise to the 25 T cell receptor beta chains below, sequenced in a study of T cell responses to AZD1222 COVID-19 vaccine. Profiled with immunoSEQ multiplex PCR; TCRdb holds only in-frame clones, not every one. The data contain about 150,000 clones, roughly nine tenths of them seen just once; the ten biggest clones take up 4.5% to 6.5%. The specimen comprised peripheral blood, sampled on day 0 of AZD1222 vaccination. These receptors were obtained from an adult in good health.

This rearrangement joins TRBV19 to TRBJ2-7, with D possibly being TRBD1 (7 bases). From germline, CDR1 is LNHDA and CDR2 SQIVND (reference sequence). This CDR3 is built from 13 residues. V lost 6 bases, J lost 3 bases, and 12 bases lay in between. CDR3 in DNA: TGTGCCAGTAGAAGGCAGGGGGGCTACGAGCAGTACTTC. Protein product: CASRRQGGYEQYF.

The chain couples TRBV5-4 to TRBJ2-2; the match to TRBD1 covers 8 bases. CDR3 length: 15 amino acids. The ends lost 7 bases at V and 0 bases at J; junction bases unmatched: 5. Germline-derived CDR1 and CDR2 are SGHNT and YYREEE (reference sequence). This chain's CDR3 is CASSGQGANTGELFF. CDR3 bases: TGTGCCAGCTCTGGACAGGGCGCGAACACCGGGGAGCTGTTTTTT.

This chain joins TRBV5-5 and TRBJ1-6, with D tentatively TRBD1 (5 bases). The CDR3 contains 17 residues. CDR1 SGHKS and CDR2 YYEKEE come from the germline V gene (reference sequence). V was trimmed by 2 bases and J by 0 bases, leaving 12 bases between them. The CDR3 here is CASSFSETGSYNSPLHF. In DNA form, the CDR3 reads TGTGCCAGCAGCTTTTCTGAAACAGGCTCCTATAATTCACCCCTCCACTTT.

The chain is built from TRBV19 and TRBJ1-2; 8 bases align to TRBD1. The CDR3 is made up of 15 amino acids. Per the germline V gene, CDR1 is LNHDA and CDR2 is SQIVND (reference sequence). The V gene end was trimmed by 1 base and the J gene end by 2 bases; junction bases not matched to a gene: 3. The CDR3 loop reads CASSIGQGRNYGYTF. DNA of the CDR3: TGTGCCAGTAGTATAGGACAGGGGAGGAACTATGGCTACACCTTC.

This clone was seen a single time. CDR3 sequence: CAISSAGSTDTQYF. The CDR3 DNA sequence: TGTGCCATCAGTTCAGCGGGAAGCACAGATACGCAGTATTTT. The genes are TRBV10-3 and TRBJ2-3; TRBD2 matches at 7 bases. There are 14 residues in the CDR3. Looked up from germline, CDR1 is ENHRY and CDR2 is SYGVKD. Unmatched junction bases numbered 2, after V lost 5 bases and J lost 0 bases.

The chain joins TRBV11-3 to TRBJ2-5, with 14 bases fitting TRBD2. This CDR3 region has 19 residues. CDR1 is SGHNT and CDR2 is YENEEA in the germline V gene. V dropped 5 bases and J dropped 0; count of bases not matched to a gene: 11. CDR3 DNA: TGTGCCAGCAGCCCCCGTAGACTAGCGGGAGGGGAGTACCAAGAGACCCAGTACTTC. This translates into CASSPRRLAGGEYQETQYF.

The chain joins TRBV5-1 to TRBJ1-1, with D possibly TRBD1 on 6 matching bases. The V end was cut by 9 bases, the J end by 2 bases, with 20 bases between. This CDR3 contains 15 residues. Germline V CDR1 and CDR2: SGHRS, YFSETQ. The CDR3 bases are TGCGCCACCACGCGGCAGGGACAACCCAACACTGAAGCTTTCTTT. Translating gives CATTRQGQPNTEAFF.

As to this clone: One end of the junction fails to match germline, which may point to a read error. V and J are TRBV5-5 and TRBJ1-4; D uncertain. Germline values: CDR1 SGHKS, CDR2 YYEKEE (reference sequence). The length of the CDR3 is 13 residues. Here the CDR3 reads CASSLATNEKLFF. The CDR3 DNA follows: TGTGCCAGCAGCTTGGCAACCAATGAAAAACTGTTTTTT. The whole variable domain, remainder taken from reference TRBV5-5 and TRBJ1-4, is DAGVTQSPTHLIKTRGQQVTLRCSPISGHKSVSWYQQVLGQGPQFIFQYYEKEERGRGNFPDRFSARQFPNYSSELNVNALLLGDSALYLCASSLATNEKLFFGSGTQLSVL.

The chain uses TRBV6-1 and TRBJ1-6, with a weak D call TRBD1 (6 bases). The V end was cut by 3 bases, the J end by 6 bases, with 12 bases between. This CDR3 contains 15 residues. In germline, CDR1 is MNHNS, CDR2 SASEGT. The CDR3 reads CASSDTGTPNSPLHF. The CDR3 bases are TGTGCCAGCAGTGACACCGGGACACCTAATTCACCCCTCCACTTT.

The V gene is TRBV29-1, the J gene TRBJ2-1; D may be TRBD1 (7 bases). CDR1 and CDR2 (germline): SQVTM, ANQGSEA. This CDR3 spans 16 amino acids. V gave up 6 bases and J gave up 7 bases, with 25 bases separating them. In DNA, the CDR3 is TGCAGCGTCCCCCGGGCAGGGGGGAGTATTTGGAATGAGCAGTTCTTC. It encodes CSVPRAGGSIWNEQFF.

V is TRBV12-5 and J is TRBJ2-7, with 7 bases aligning to TRBD2. The CDR3 has 16 amino acids. The V segment lost 1 base and the J segment 5 bases; nucleotides outside the gene matches: 11. Germline CDR1 is LGHNT and CDR2 is FRNRAP. The DNA of the CDR3 is TGTGCTAGTGGTTTGGCGACATCAAGCGGGGCACACGAGCAGTACTTC. Protein: CASGLATSSGAHEQYF.

V and J are TRBV6-6 and TRBJ1-2, with 7 positions matching TRBD1. V lost 6 bases and J lost 4; bases outside the gene matches: 8. The germline V gene has CDR1 MNHNY and CDR2 SVGAGI (reference sequence). The CDR3 has 14 amino acids. The CDR3 DNA is TGTGCCAGCAGAAGGGGGACAGAAGTCTATGGCTACACCTTC. It encodes CASRRGTEVYGYTF.

The J gene is TRBJ1-1, the V gene TRBV19, with D tentatively TRBD1 (5 bases). CDR3 length equals 13 residues. Germline CDR1 is LNHDA and CDR2 is SQIVND (reference sequence). Between the trimmed V and J ends, which lost 5 bases and 8 bases, there was a span of 15 bases. CDR3: CASSPGPGLEAFF. As DNA, the CDR3 is TGTGCCAGTAGTCCGGGACCGGGACTGGAAGCTTTCTTT. Supplemented by reference TRBV19 and TRBJ1-1, the full variable domain reads DGGITQSPKYLFRKEGQNVTLSCEQNLNHDAMYWYRQDPGQGLRLIYYSQIVNDFQKGDIAEGYSVSREKKESFPLTVTSAQKNPTAFYLCASSPGPGLEAFFGQGTRLTVV.

The rearrangement links TRBV7-8 to TRBJ2-7; 9 bases agree with TRBD2. This CDR3 is 14 amino acids long. J lost 4 bases, V lost 4 bases, and 5 bases had no gene match. Germline V gives CDR1 SGHVS, CDR2 FQNEAQ. CDR3 sequence reads: CASSSGLANYEQYF. The CDR3 DNA follows: TGTGCCAGCAGCTCGGGACTAGCTAATTACGAGCAGTACTTC. The whole variable domain, filled in from reference TRBV7-8 and TRBJ2-7, reads GAGVSQSPRYKVAKRGQDVALRCDPISGHVSLFWYQQALGQGPEFLTYFQNEAQLDKSGLPSDRFFAERPEGSVSTLKIQRTQQEDSAVYLCASSSGLANYEQYFGPGTRLTVT.

This sequence joins TRBV7-9 and TRBJ1-4; no clear D gene. V was shortened by 4 bases and J by 14 bases, with 26 bases between the two germline ends. Germline CDR1 SEHNR, CDR2 FQNEAQ (reference sequence). The CDR3 has 16 amino acids. The CDR3 is CASSSDGLVGHKGLFF. In nucleotides, the CDR3 is TGTGCCAGCAGCTCGGACGGCCTAGTGGGCCACAAAGGCCTGTTTTTT.

The V call is TRBV5-1, the J call TRBJ2-7, with 9 bases that match TRBD2. Germline V gene data show CDR1 as SGHRS and CDR2 as YFSETQ. The CDR3 has 18 amino acids. The V and J ends lost 2 bases and 1 base, in that order; junction bases with no gene match: 13. As DNA, the CDR3 is TGCGCCAGCAGCTTAGGGGCGATGGTGGCGGGAGGGTCCTACGAGCAGTACTTC. Translated, it gives CASSLGAMVAGGSYEQYF.

The rearrangement uses TRBV10-2 and TRBJ1-5; TRBD1 is a possible D gene (6 bases). There are 14 residues in the CDR3. The V gene lost 5 bases and the J gene lost 3 bases, with 11 bases spanning the gap. From germline, CDR1 is WSHSY and CDR2 SAAADI. The CDR3 loop reads CASSKDSHNQPQHF. In DNA, the CDR3 is TGCGCCAGCAGTAAGGACAGCCACAATCAGCCCCAGCATTTT.

The chain employs TRBV12-3 or TRBV12-4 and TRBJ2-3; D gene ambiguous. Trimming shortened V by 8 bases and J by 0 bases, and 9 bases separated the two germline ends. The CDR3 extends over 13 amino acids. The CDR3 region is CASSFSSTDTQYF. CDR3 sequence (DNA): TGTGCCAGCTCATTTTCTAGCACAGATACGCAGTATTTT.

This chain joins TRBV5-6 and TRBJ2-7; 10 bases align to TRBD2. Germline-derived CDR1 and CDR2 are SGHDT and YYEEEE. The V gene end was trimmed by 4 bases and the J gene end by 3 bases; junction bases not matched to a gene: 1. The CDR3 extends over 13 amino acids. The CDR3 loop reads CASSRTSGYEQYF. The CDR3 DNA sequence: TGTGCCAGCAGCAGGACTAGCGGCTACGAGCAGTACTTC.

The chain uses TRBV7-9 and TRBJ1-6; D might be TRBD1 (5 bases). Trimming pared 5 bases from V and 8 bases from J, leaving 13 bases between. Looked up from germline, CDR1 is SEHNR and CDR2 is FQNEAQ (reference sequence). CDR3 length: 14 amino acids. The CDR3 loop reads CASSTGTRYSPLHF. For the CDR3, the DNA is TGTGCCAGCAGCACCGGGACGCGCTATTCACCCCTCCACTTT.

This clone was recorded only once. V and J are TRBV5-1 and TRBJ1-1; 8 bases are shared with TRBD1. The CDR3 loop spans 13 amino acids. Germline assignment: CDR1 SGHRS and CDR2 YFSETQ. Trimming at V came to 3 bases and at J to 5 bases, leaving 3 bases not matched to a gene. The CDR3, as DNA: TGCGCCAGCAGCTCAAGACAGGGGACTGAAGCTTTCTTT. Its protein is CASSSRQGTEAFF. Full variable domain (rest looked up from reference TRBV5-1 and TRBJ1-1): KAGVTQTPRYLIKTRGQQVTLSCSPISGHRSVSWYQQTPGQGLQFLFEYFSETQRNKGNFPGRFSGRQFSNSRSEMNVSTLELGDSALYLCASSSRQGTEAFFGQGTRLTVV.

This clone was observed a single time. The rearrangement links TRBV6-5 to TRBJ2-1; D gene unclear. In germline, CDR1 is MNHEY, CDR2 SVGAGI. CDR3 length: 15 amino acids. The ends were cut back, 8 bases at V and 1 base at J, with 15 bases in the middle. The CDR3 protein is CASSETDVSYNEQFF. In DNA, the CDR3 is TGTGCCAGCTCCGAAACAGATGTATCCTACAATGAGCAGTTCTTC.

The rearrangement joins TRBV7-6 to TRBJ1-5; D is undetermined. Germline assignment: CDR1 SGHVS and CDR2 FNYEAQ. This CDR3 has 13 amino acids. The V gene lost 6 bases and the J gene lost 0 bases, with 6 bases spanning the gap. CDR3: CASRRNSNQPQHF. The CDR3 coding sequence is TGTGCCAGCAGGAGGAATAGCAATCAGCCCCAGCATTTT.

The rearrangement joins TRBV6-4 to TRBJ2-3, with D hard to call. Germline V gives CDR1 MRHNA, CDR2 SNTAGT. Trimming took off 5 bases at V and 2 bases at J, with 8 bases between the two ends. The CDR3 spans 13 residues. The CDR3 nucleotides are TGTGCCAGCAGTACCACTTACACAGATACGCAGTATTTT. Residues: CASSTTYTDTQYF.

V and J are TRBV5-1 and TRBJ1-4; D is unclear. This CDR3 has 14 residues. Trimming took off 1 base at V and 4 bases at J, with 8 bases between the two ends. Germline CDR1 reads SGHRS; CDR2 reads YFSETQ. The chain's CDR3 is CASSLQEGNEKLFF. The CDR3 nucleotides read TGCGCCAGCAGCTTGCAGGAGGGTAATGAAAAACTGTTTTTT.